This paragraph reports one TCR beta chain. These data are taken from a study of blood T cell repertoires in COVID-19. About the research overall: COVID-19 samples, acute and convalescent, were from the United States, Italy and Spain. The analysed material was cDNA or gDNA that came from T cells, B-cell-depleted T cells, or PBMCs.

The V gene lost 3 bases and the J gene lost 1 base, with 13 bases spanning the gap. CDR1 SGDLS and CDR2 YYNGEE come from the germline V gene. The CDR3 totals 15 residues. Per the original methods: By means of reference gene primer amplification, nucleated cell counts were estimated. The method was immunoSEQ multiplex PCR; TCRdb's version includes in-frame clones alone and lacks a portion of them. That table is the source of V, J and clone size, and D and trimming were worked out from the DNA. The data show 130,000 to 150,000 clones, with about four fifths seen just once and approximately 5% held by the top ten.

The sequencing input was peripheral blood. The V gene is TRBV9, the J gene TRBJ1-1, with a possible D match to TRBD1 (6 bases). The clonotype comes from a human donor in a cohort sampled during active COVID-19. The CDR3 sequence is CASSAGDNRNTEAFF. As DNA, the CDR3 is TGTGCCAGCAGCGCTGGGGACAATAGGAACACTGAAGCTTTCTTT.